The clone carrying this T cell receptor (beta chain) was counted a few times. What it recognizes is unknown. Germline-derived CDR1 and CDR2 are MNHEY and SMNVEV (reference sequence). V was trimmed by 6 bases and J by 0 bases, leaving 8 bases between them. The CDR3 has 13 residues. This specimen comes from a study of OX40 agonist ivuxolimab in advanced cancers. Study conclusions and caveats: CD8+ T cells averaged more expanded clones than CD4+. Among patients with partial responses at 0.1-3.0 mg/kg, clonal expansion was among the lowest.

Some clones are missing from TCRdb's copy, which holds only in-frame ones; the method was immunoSEQ multiplex PCR. The repertoire consists of about 42,000 clones, with approximately 78% occurring once and the leading ten covering 2% to 3%. The sample consisted of CD4+ or CD8+ T cells sorted from blood, taken in a trial of the OX40 agonist ivuxolimab. This chain links TRBV27 with TRBJ1-2, with D tentatively TRBD1 (5 bases). The receptor was derived from an adult with an advanced solid tumor such as melanoma, head and neck, liver or kidney cancer. The chain's CDR3 is CASSRVANYGYTF. The DNA of the CDR3 is TGTGCCAGCAGCAGGGTAGCTAACTATGGCTACACCTTC.